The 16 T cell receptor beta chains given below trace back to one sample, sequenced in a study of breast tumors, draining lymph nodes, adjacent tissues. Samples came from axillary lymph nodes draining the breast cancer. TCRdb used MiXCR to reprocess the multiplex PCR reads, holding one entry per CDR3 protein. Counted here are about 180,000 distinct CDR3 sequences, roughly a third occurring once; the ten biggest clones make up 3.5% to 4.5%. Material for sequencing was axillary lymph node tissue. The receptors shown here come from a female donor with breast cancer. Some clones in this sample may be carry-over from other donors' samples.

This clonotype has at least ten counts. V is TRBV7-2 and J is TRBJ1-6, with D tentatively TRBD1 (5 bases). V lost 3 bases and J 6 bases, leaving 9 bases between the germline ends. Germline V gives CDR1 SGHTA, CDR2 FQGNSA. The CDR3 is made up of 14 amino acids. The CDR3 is CASSFDGGNSPLHF. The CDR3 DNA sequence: TGTGCCAGCAGCTTCGACGGGGGTAATTCACCCCTCCACTTT. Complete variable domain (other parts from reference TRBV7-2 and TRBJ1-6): GAGVSQSPSNKVTEKGKDVELRCDPISGHTALYWYRQSLGQGLEFLIYFQGNSAPDKSGLPSDRFSAERTGGSVSTLTIQRTQQEDSAVYLCASSFDGGNSPLHFGNGTRLTVT.

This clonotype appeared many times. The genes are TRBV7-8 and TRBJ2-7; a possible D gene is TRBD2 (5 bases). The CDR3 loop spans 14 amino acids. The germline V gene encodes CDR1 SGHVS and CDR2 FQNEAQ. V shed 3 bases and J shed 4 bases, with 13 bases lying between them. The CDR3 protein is CASSFGQRLYEQYF. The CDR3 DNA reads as TGTGCCAGCAGCTTTGGGCAGCGGCTGTACGAGCAGTACTTC.

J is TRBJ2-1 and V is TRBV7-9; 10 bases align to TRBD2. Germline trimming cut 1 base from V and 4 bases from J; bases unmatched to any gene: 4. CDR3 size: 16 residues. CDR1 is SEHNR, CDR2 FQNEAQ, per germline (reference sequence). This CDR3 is CASSLGLAGVYNEQFF. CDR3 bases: TGTGCCAGCAGCTTAGGCCTAGCGGGGGTTTACAATGAGCAGTTCTTC.

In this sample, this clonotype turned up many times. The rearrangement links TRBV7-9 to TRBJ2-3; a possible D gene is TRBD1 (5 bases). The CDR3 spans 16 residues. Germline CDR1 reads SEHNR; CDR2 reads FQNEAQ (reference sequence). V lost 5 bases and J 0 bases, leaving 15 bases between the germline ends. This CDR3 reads CASSQIGVGSTDTQYF. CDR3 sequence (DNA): TGTGCCAGCAGCCAGATAGGGGTGGGGAGCACAGATACGCAGTATTTT.

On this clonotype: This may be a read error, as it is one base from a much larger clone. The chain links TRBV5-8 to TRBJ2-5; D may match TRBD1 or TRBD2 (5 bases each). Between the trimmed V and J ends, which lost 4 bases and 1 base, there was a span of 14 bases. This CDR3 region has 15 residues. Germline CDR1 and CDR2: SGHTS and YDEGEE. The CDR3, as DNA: TGTGCCAGCAGCCTTGGGACCACATTCCAAGAGACCCAGTACTTC. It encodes CASSLGTTFQETQYF.

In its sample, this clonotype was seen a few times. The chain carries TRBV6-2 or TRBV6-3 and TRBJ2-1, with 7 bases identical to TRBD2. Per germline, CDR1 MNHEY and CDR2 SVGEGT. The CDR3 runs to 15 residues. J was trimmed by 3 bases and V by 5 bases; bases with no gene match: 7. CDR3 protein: CASSQIGTNYNEQFF. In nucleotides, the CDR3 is TGTGCCAGCAGTCAAATCGGGACTAACTACAATGAGCAGTTCTTC.

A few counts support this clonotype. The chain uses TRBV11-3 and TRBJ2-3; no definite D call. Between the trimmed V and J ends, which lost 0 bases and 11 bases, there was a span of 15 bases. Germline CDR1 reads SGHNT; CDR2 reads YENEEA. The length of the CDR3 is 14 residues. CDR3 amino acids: CASSLDLFAIGQYF. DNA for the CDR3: TGTGCCAGCAGCTTAGATCTTTTTGCGATCGGGCAGTATTTT.

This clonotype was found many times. For the CDR3, the DNA is TGCAGTGCTGCCGGGACAGGGGGCGACTATGGCTACACCTTC. Amino acids: CSAAGTGGDYGYTF. J is TRBJ1-2 and V is TRBV20-1; 12 positions match TRBD1. Germline V gene data show CDR1 as DFQATT and CDR2 as SNEGSKA (reference sequence). V trimming: 5 bases; J trimming: 3 bases; junction bases outside the gene matches: 4. CDR3 size: 14 residues.

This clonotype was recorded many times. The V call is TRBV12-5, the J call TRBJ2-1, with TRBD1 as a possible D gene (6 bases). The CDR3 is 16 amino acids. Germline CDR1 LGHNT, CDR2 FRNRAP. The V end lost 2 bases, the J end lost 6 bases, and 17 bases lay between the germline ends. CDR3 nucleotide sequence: TGTGCTAGTGGTTTGTACACCCGGACAGTAGGCAATGAGCAGTTCTTC. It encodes CASGLYTRTVGNEQFF.

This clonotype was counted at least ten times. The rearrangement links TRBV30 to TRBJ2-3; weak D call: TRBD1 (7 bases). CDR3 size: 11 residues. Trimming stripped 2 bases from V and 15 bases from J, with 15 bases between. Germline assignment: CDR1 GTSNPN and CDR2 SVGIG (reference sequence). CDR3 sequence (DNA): TGTGCCTGGAGTCCTCCAGGGGGGATCTATTTT. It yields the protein CAWSPPGGIYF.

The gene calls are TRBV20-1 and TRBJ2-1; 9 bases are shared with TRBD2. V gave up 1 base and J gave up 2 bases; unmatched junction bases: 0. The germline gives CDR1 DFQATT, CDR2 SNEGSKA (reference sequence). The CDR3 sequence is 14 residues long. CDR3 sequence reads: CSARASGTYNEQFF. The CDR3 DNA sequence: TGCAGTGCTAGAGCTAGCGGGACCTACAATGAGCAGTTCTTC.

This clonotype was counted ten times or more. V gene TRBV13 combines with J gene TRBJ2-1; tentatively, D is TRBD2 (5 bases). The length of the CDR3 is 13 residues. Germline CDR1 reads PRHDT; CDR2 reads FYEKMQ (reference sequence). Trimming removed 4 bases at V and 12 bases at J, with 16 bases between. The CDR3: CASSSDLLVAQFF. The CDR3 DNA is TGTGCCAGCAGCTCCGACCTACTAGTTGCGCAGTTCTTC.

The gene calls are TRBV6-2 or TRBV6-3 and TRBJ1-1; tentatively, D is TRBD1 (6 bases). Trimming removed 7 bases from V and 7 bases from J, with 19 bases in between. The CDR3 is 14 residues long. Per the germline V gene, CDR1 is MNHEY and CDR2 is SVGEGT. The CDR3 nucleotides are TGTGCCAGCACCGAACTTAGACAGGACCTTGAAGCTTTCTTT. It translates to CASTELRQDLEAFF.

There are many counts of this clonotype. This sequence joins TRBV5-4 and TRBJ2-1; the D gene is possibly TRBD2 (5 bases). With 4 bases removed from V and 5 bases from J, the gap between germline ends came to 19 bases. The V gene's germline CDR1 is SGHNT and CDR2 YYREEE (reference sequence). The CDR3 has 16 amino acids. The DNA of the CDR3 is TGTGCCAGCAGCAGGGAGTGGGAGCTTTCCCACAATGAGCAGTTCTTC. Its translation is CASSREWELSHNEQFF.

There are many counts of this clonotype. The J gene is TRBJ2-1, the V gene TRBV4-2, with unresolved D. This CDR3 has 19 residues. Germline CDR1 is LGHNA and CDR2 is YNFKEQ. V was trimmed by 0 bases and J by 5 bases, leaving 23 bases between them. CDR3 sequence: CASSQERRSGTSLDNEQFF. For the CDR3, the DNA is TGTGCCAGCAGCCAAGAACGGCGTTCTGGTACCTCCTTGGACAATGAGCAGTTCTTC.

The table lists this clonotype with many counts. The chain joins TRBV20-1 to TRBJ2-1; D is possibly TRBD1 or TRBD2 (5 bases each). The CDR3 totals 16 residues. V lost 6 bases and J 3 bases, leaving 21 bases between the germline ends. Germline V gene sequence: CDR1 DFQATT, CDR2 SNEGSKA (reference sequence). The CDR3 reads CSAPPAGAADYNEQFF. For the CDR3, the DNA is TGCAGTGCCCCGCCGGCCGGGGCAGCAGACTACAATGAGCAGTTCTTC.